This TCR beta chain is drawn from a study of blood T cell repertoires in COVID-19. For the study at large: From T cells, B-cell-depleted T cells, or PBMCs came the material, which was cDNA or gDNA.

Original methodology: Estimated nucleated cell counts came from reference gene primer amplification. Sequencing was performed with immunoSEQ multiplex PCR; in TCRdb, only in-frame clones are kept and a portion is missing. V and J calls and clone size are as listed in that table; D and trimming were resolved from the DNA. The sample holds about 42,000 clones, more than 60% seen once. The CDR3 has 17 residues. V shed 1 base, J shed 1 base, and the junction held 5 bases outside the gene matches. The germline V gene has CDR1 SNHLY and CDR2 FYNNEI. The receptor was derived from an older woman with acute or convalescent COVID-19. The rearrangement uses TRBV2 and TRBJ2-7; 12 bases are shared with TRBD2. Sequenced sample: peripheral blood. This CDR3 is CASSEGLAGGGSYEQYF. The DNA for the CDR3 is TGTGCCAGCAGTGAAGGCCTAGCGGGAGGGGGGTCCTACGAGCAGTACTTC.